This T cell receptor beta chain was captured by sequencing in a study of CD8 T cells in ankylosing spondylitis. TCRdb recomputed calls from the 5' RACE reads with MiXCR, one row per CDR3 protein. The repertoire consists of about 130,000 distinct CDR3 sequences, with around 7.9% occurring once and the leading ten covering 12%. Germline lookup yields CDR1 SGHKS and CDR2 YYEKEE (reference sequence). This CDR3 is built from 15 residues. Trimming pared 4 bases from V and 8 bases from J, leaving 18 bases between. Overall study findings and caveats: Relatively scarce in peripheral blood, disease-linked clones were CD8+. Roughly eight highly homologous variants made up a TCR beta motif that seemed to typify ankylosing spondylitis blood.

In this sample, this clonotype turned up many times. The target antigen is unknown. The receptor's source is a female donor with ankylosing spondylitis or in good health (not recorded which). V is TRBV5-5 and J is TRBJ1-4; maybe TRBD1 (5 bases). Specimen: blood, either unsorted or a sorted T cell fraction (not recorded which). The DNA of the CDR3 is TGTGCCAGCAGCCACGACAGACTAGAGGGGGAAAAACTGTTTTTT. Its protein is CASSHDRLEGEKLFF.